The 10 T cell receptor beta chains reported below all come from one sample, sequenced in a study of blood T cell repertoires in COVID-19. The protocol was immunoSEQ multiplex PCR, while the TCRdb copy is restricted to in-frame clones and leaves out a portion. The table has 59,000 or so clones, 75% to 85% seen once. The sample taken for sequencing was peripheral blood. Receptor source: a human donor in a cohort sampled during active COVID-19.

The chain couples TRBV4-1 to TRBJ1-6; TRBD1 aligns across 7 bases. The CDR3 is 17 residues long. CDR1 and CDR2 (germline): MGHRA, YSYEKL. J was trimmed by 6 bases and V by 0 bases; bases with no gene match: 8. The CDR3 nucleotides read TGCGCCAGCAGCCAAGATTACGGGACAGCCCTTAATTCACCCCTCCACTTT. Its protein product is CASSQDYGTALNSPLHF.

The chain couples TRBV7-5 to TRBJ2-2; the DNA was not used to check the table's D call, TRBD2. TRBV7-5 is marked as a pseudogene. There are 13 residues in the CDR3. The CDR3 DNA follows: TGTGTCAGAAGCCTAATGAACACCGGGGAGCTGTTTTTT. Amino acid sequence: CVRSLMNTGELFF.

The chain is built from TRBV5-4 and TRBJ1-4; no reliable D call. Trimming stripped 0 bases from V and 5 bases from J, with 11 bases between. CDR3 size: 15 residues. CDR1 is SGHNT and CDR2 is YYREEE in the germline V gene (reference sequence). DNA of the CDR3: TGTGCCAGCAGCTTGGTTGGAGAAGCAAATGAAAAACTGTTTTTT. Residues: CASSLVGEANEKLFF.

The CDR3: CSVTGGAKNIQYF. As DNA, the CDR3 is TGCAGCGTCACAGGGGGAGCCAAAAACATTCAGTACTTC. The J gene is TRBJ2-4, the V gene TRBV29-1; 8 nucleotides match TRBD1. The germline V gene has CDR1 SQVTM and CDR2 ANQGSEA. CDR3 length: 13 residues. Unmatched junction bases numbered 1, after V lost 6 bases and J lost 0 bases.

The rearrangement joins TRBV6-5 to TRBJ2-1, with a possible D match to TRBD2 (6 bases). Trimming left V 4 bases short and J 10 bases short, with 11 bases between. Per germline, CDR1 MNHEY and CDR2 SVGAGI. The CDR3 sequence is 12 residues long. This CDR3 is CASSSAGLEQFF. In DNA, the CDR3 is TGTGCCAGCAGTTCCGCGGGGTTGGAGCAGTTCTTC.

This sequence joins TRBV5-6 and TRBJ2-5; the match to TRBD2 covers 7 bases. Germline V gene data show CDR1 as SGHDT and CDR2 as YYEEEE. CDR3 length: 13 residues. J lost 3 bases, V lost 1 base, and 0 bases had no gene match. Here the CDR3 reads CASSLLAEETQYF. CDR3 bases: TGTGCCAGCAGCTTGCTAGCGGAAGAGACCCAGTACTTC.

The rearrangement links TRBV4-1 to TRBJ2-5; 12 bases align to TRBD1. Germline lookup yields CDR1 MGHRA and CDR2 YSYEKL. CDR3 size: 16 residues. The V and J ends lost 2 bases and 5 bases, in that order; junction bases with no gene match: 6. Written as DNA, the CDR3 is TGCGCCAGCAGCCAAACGGGACAGGGGGCAGGGGAGACCCAGTACTTC. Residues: CASSQTGQGAGETQYF.

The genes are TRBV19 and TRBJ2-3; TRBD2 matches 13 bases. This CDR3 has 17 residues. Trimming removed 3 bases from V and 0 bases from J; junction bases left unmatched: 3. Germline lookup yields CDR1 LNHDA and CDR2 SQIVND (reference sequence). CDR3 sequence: CASSMGLAGTSTDTQYF. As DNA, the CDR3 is TGTGCCAGTAGTATGGGACTAGCGGGGACTAGCACAGATACGCAGTATTTT.

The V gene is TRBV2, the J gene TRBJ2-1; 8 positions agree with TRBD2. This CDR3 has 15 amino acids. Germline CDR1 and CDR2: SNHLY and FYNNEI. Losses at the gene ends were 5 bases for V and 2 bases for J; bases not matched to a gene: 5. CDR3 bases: TGTGCCAGCAGTCTCTTAGCGGGGCCCTACAATGAGCAGTTCTTC. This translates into CASSLLAGPYNEQFF. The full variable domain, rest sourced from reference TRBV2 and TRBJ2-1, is EPEVTQTPSHQVTQMGQEVILRCVPISNHLYFYWYRQILGQKVEFLVSFYNNEISEKSEIFDDQFSVERPDGSNFTLKIRSTKLEDSAMYFCASSLLAGPYNEQFFGPGTRLTVL.

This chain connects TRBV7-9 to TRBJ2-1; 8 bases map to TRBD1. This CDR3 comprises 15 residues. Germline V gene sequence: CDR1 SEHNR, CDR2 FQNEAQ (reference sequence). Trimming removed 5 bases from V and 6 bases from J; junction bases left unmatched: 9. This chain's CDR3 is CASSATPRGPNEQFF. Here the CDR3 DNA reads TGTGCCAGCAGCGCAACCCCCAGGGGGCCCAATGAGCAGTTCTTC.